This is a list of T cell receptor beta chains from one sample in a study of T cell changes during pregnancy in multiple sclerosis. Profiled with immunoSEQ multiplex PCR; TCRdb holds only in-frame clones, not every one. The table shows about 18,000 clones, with 88% occurring only once. The sample in question was CD4+ T cells from peripheral blood mononuclear cells, obtained in the first trimester of pregnancy. The receptor source for this set is a female donor in good health, enrolled as a control in a pregnancy study. Both conserved end residues are part of each CDR3. Fields, in order: clone size, D gene, J gene, V gene, CDR3 protein, CDR3 DNA. The D gene is left open where the match is weak. Clone size is not always given. Where it is, it says once, few, many or a class for expanded clones.

abundance: -
d_gene: -
j_gene: TRBJ1-3
v_gene: TRBV10-3
CDR3aa: CAIRDTLYNSGNTIYF
CDR3nt: TGTGCCATCCGGGACACTCTTTATAACTCTGGAAACACCATATATTTT

abundance: -
d_gene: TRBD1
j_gene: TRBJ1-2
v_gene: TRBV18
CDR3aa: CASSPDRTLYGYTF
CDR3nt: TGTGCCAGCTCACCGGACAGGACCCTTTATGGCTACACCTTC

abundance: once
d_gene: TRBD1
j_gene: TRBJ1-2
v_gene: TRBV5-6
CDR3aa: CANSYPGTGNYGYTF
CDR3nt: TGTGCCAACAGTTACCCCGGGACAGGAAACTATGGCTACACCTTC

abundance: -
d_gene: TRBD1
j_gene: TRBJ1-2
v_gene: TRBV19
CDR3aa: CASKWTGSYGYTF
CDR3nt: TGTGCCAGTAAATGGACAGGGAGCTATGGCTACACCTTC

abundance: -
d_gene: -
j_gene: TRBJ2-1
v_gene: TRBV6-5
CDR3aa: CASSYLSGKAYNEQFF
CDR3nt: TGTGCCAGCAGTTACCTTTCCGGGAAGGCCTACAATGAGCAGTTCTTC

abundance: few
d_gene: TRBD1
j_gene: TRBJ1-2
v_gene: TRBV10-2
CDR3aa: CASRQTGVYTF
CDR3nt: TGCGCCAGCCGACAAACAGGGGTCTACACCTTC

abundance: once
d_gene: TRBD2
j_gene: TRBJ2-1
v_gene: TRBV5-1
CDR3aa: CASSLAGSGRLGNEQFF
CDR3nt: TGCGCCAGCAGCTTGGCTGGGAGCGGGAGACTTGGTAATGAGCAGTTCTTC

abundance: -
d_gene: TRBD1
j_gene: TRBJ2-7
v_gene: TRBV6-5
CDR3aa: CASRPTGGEQYF
CDR3nt: TGTGCCAGCAGGCCGACAGGGGGCGAGCAGTACTTC

abundance: once
d_gene: -
j_gene: TRBJ2-7
v_gene: TRBV19
CDR3aa: CASSTAGLYEQYF
CDR3nt: TGTGCCAGTAGTACGGCGGGGCTGTACGAGCAGTACTTC

abundance: -
d_gene: TRBD1
j_gene: TRBJ2-7
v_gene: TRBV10-2
CDR3aa: CASSEQGAGEQYF
CDR3nt: TGCGCCAGCAGTGAGCAGGGGGCGGGGGAGCAGTACTTC

abundance: -
d_gene: -
j_gene: TRBJ1-1
v_gene: TRBV18
CDR3aa: CASSFDTNTEAFF
CDR3nt: TGTGCCAGCTCCTTTGACACGAACACTGAAGCTTTCTTT

abundance: -
d_gene: -
j_gene: TRBJ2-7
v_gene: TRBV5-1
CDR3aa: CASSLAGSLEAYEQYF
CDR3nt: TGCGCCAGCAGCTTGGCGGGTAGCTTGGAGGCCTACGAGCAGTACTTC

abundance: few
d_gene: TRBD2
j_gene: TRBJ2-7
v_gene: TRBV4-2
CDR3aa: CASSQGLAGSYEQYF
CDR3nt: TGTGCCAGCAGCCAAGGACTAGCGGGCTCCTACGAGCAGTACTTC

abundance: -
d_gene: -
j_gene: TRBJ2-1
v_gene: TRBV10-3
CDR3aa: CAISEDRYNEQFF
CDR3nt: TGTGCCATCAGTGAGGACAGGTACAATGAGCAGTTCTTC

abundance: -
d_gene: TRBD2
j_gene: TRBJ2-2
v_gene: TRBV5-6
CDR3aa: CASSLMVAGGLNTGELFF
CDR3nt: TGTGCCAGCAGCTTAATGGTAGCGGGAGGGCTGAACACCGGGGAGCTGTTTTTT

abundance: -
d_gene: -
j_gene: TRBJ2-2
v_gene: TRBV6-5
CDR3aa: CASSYQNTGELFF
CDR3nt: TGTGCCAGCAGTTACCAAAACACCGGGGAGCTGTTTTTT

abundance: -
d_gene: TRBD1
j_gene: TRBJ2-3
v_gene: TRBV7-6
CDR3aa: CASSRRTGGSTDTQYF
CDR3nt: TGTGCCAGCAGCCGCAGGACAGGGGGTAGCACAGATACGCAGTATTTT

abundance: -
d_gene: TRBD2
j_gene: TRBJ2-3
v_gene: TRBV5-4
CDR3aa: CASSGPSGTADTQYF
CDR3nt: TGTGCCAGCAGCGGACCTAGCGGGACTGCAGATACGCAGTATTTT

abundance: -
d_gene: TRBD2
j_gene: TRBJ2-7
v_gene: TRBV7-7
CDR3aa: CASSLGPGLAGTYEQYF
CDR3nt: TGTGCCAGCAGCTTAGGGCCGGGACTAGCGGGAACCTACGAGCAGTACTTC

abundance: -
d_gene: -
j_gene: TRBJ1-3
v_gene: TRBV7-2
CDR3aa: CASSPWTSSGNTIYF
CDR3nt: TGTGCCAGCAGCCCATGGACAAGCTCTGGAAACACCATATATTTT

abundance: -
d_gene: TRBD1
j_gene: TRBJ2-5
v_gene: TRBV7-2
CDR3aa: CASSLVLLVQGERETQYF
CDR3nt: TGTGCCAGCAGCTTAGTACTTCTCGTCCAGGGGGAAAGAGAGACCCAGTACTTC

abundance: -
d_gene: TRBD2
j_gene: TRBJ2-2
v_gene: TRBV5-1
CDR3aa: CASSLGGRATGELFF
CDR3nt: TGCGCCAGCAGCTTGGGCGGGAGGGCCACCGGGGAGCTGTTTTTT